These 5 T cell receptor beta chains share one sample of origin, sequenced in a study of blood T cells in healthy people across ages. The use of a sample-barcoded 5' primer and a J-beta primer mix characterized a second PCR of roughly 7 to 11 cycles. TCRdb passed the 5' RACE reads through MiXCR, listing each CDR3 protein once. Of about 830,000 distinct CDR3 sequences listed, roughly 50% were seen once; the top ten hold about 20%. The specimen sequenced was blood. The receptors originated from a man aged 30 to 39 in good health.

V is TRBV12-3 or TRBV12-4 and J is TRBJ2-1; no clear D. This CDR3 is 15 amino acids long. V was clipped by 6 bases and J by 6 bases, with 18 bases between them. CDR3 region: CASSRTPTHRNEQFF. CDR3 bases: TGTGCCAGCAGCCGGACCCCAACCCACCGCAATGAGCAGTTCTTC.

The V and J genes are TRBV10-3 and TRBJ1-2; TRBD1 is a possible D gene (5 bases). Trimming cost V 3 bases and J 1 base, with 18 bases left between them. Germline CDR1 and CDR2: ENHRY and SYGVKD. The CDR3 is 17 amino acids. CDR3: CAISDGTRRPDNYGYTF. As DNA, the CDR3 is TGTGCCATCAGTGATGGGACCCGGCGACCTGATAACTATGGCTACACCTTC.

This clonotype was counted only a few times. The chain has TRBV20-1 and TRBJ1-2; no definite D call. The CDR3 is made up of 13 amino acids. Germline V lookup: CDR1 DFQATT, CDR2 SNEGSKA (reference sequence). V was pared by 3 bases and J by 1 base, with 9 bases between. CDR3 in DNA: TGCAGTGCTAGGCGGGGAGTTAACTATGGCTACACCTTC. It is translated as CSARRGVNYGYTF.

The count of this clonotype is one. J is TRBJ2-1 and V is TRBV6-2 or TRBV6-3; either TRBD1 or TRBD2 may fit D (6 bases each). The CDR3 is 15 amino acids. Germline-derived CDR1 and CDR2 are MNHEY and SVGEGT. Trimming shortened V by 6 bases and J by 3 bases, and 15 bases separated the two germline ends. In DNA, the CDR3 is TGTGCCAGCAGCACCGGGGGCGCGAGCTACAATGAGCAGTTCTTC. Translated: CASSTGGASYNEQFF.

The chain employs TRBV7-2 and TRBJ2-7; 7 positions agree with TRBD2. With the DNA end fitting TRBJ2-5 better, the J assignment may be wrong. The CDR3 extends over 17 amino acids. CDR1 is SGHTA, CDR2 FQGNSA, per germline. CDR3 protein: CASSLAERGSEGETQYF. The CDR3 DNA reads as TGTGCCAGCAGCTTAGCCGAGCGGGGCAGCGAGGGGGAGACCCAGTACTTC.